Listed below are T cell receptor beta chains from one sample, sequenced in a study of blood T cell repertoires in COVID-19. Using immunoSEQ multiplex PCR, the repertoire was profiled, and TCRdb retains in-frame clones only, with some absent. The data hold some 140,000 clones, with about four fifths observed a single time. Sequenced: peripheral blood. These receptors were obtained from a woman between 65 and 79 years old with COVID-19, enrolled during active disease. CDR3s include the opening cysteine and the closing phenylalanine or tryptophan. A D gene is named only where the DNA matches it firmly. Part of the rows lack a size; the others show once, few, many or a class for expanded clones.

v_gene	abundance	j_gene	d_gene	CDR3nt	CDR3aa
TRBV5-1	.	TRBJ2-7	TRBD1	TGCGCCAGCAGCTTGACGGGACAGGGGCAGTACGAGCAGTACTTC	CASSLTGQGQYEQYF
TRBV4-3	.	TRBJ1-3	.	TGCGCCAGCAGCCTTTCACTCCCCGCGGGGACGGTGGCTGGAAACACCATATATTTT	CASSLSLPAGTVAGNTIYF
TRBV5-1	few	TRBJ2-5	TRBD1	TGCGCCAGCAGCCTCGGGACAGGTCGTAAGACCCAGTACTTC	CASSLGTGRKTQYF
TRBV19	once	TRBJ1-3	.	TGTGCCAGTAGTAACTGGGCGGGGGACTCCGGAAACACCATATATTTT	CASSNWAGDSGNTIYF
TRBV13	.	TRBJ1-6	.	TGTGCCAGCAGCTTATCTGACAGGCCTAATTCACCCCTCCACTTT	CASSLSDRPNSPLHF
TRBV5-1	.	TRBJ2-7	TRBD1	TGCGCCAGCAGCTTGGGATCGGGACAGGGTATTAACGAGCAGTACTTC	CASSLGSGQGINEQYF
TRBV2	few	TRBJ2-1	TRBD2	TGTGCCAGCAGTGAAGCCGGGACTAGCGGGGGCCCCTACAATGAGCAGTTCTTC	CASSEAGTSGGPYNEQFF
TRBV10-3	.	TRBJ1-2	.	TGTGCCATCAGTGAGTCAACAGGGCGCGGCTACACCTTC	CAISESTGRGYTF
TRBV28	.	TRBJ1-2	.	TGTGCCAGCAGTTTACAGGAACCTAACTATGGCTACACCTTC	CASSLQEPNYGYTF
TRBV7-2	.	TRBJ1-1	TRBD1	TGTGCCAGCAGTTACGGACAGGGCGGGAACACTGAAGCTTTCTTT	CASSYGQGGNTEAFF
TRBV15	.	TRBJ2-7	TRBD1	TGTGCCACCAGCTCCCGACAGGGGAGCTCCTACGAGCAGTACTTC	CATSSRQGSSYEQYF
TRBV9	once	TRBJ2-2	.	TGTGCCAGCAGCGTAGTGAGTAGCGGATCCACCGGGGAGCTGTTTTTT	CASSVVSSGSTGELFF
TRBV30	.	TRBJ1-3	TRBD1	TGTGCCTGGAGTCAGGGGGCGGCGAGCTCTGGAAACACCATATATTTT	CAWSQGAASSGNTIYF
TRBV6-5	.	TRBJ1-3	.	TGTGCCAGCAGTCGGACAGTGGGAAACACCATATATTTT	CASSRTVGNTIYF
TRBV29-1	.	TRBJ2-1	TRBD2	TGCAGCAGTAGGGCGGGGGGGTACAATGAGCAGTTCTTC	CSSRAGGYNEQFF
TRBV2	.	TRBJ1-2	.	TGTGCCAGCAGTGTTGAAGCCTGGGCAGGCGGCTACACCTTC	CASSVEAWAGGYTF
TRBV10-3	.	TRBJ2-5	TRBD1	TGTGCCATCAGTGATTTACAGGGGGCTGGAGAGACCCAGTACTTC	CAISDLQGAGETQYF
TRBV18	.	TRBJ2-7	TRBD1	TGTGCCAGCTCACCGATGGGACAGGGGAACTACGAGCAGTACTTC	CASSPMGQGNYEQYF
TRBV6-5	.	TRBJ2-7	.	TGTGCCAGCAGCTCGGACATTCGATCCTACGAGCAGTACTTC	CASSSDIRSYEQYF
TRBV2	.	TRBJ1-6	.	TGTGCCAGCAGCTCCACCAGAAATTCACCCCTCCACTTT	CASSSTRNSPLHF
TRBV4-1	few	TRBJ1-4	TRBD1	TGCGCCAGCAGCCTTGGACAGGCAACTAATGAAAAACTGTTTTTT	CASSLGQATNEKLFF
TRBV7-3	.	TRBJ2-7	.	TGTGCCAGCAGCTACGCGTCAGGGTACGAGCAGTACTTC	CASSYASGYEQYF
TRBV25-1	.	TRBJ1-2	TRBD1	TGTGCCAGCAGTGAAACAGGGGGACCCTATGGCTACACCTTC	CASSETGGPYGYTF
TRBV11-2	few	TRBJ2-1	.	TGTGCCAGCAGCCCTACCCTAGGGGCTTACAATGAGCAGTTCTTC	CASSPTLGAYNEQFF
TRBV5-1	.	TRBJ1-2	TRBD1	TGCGCCAGCAGCCCCGGGGGGACAGGGGGCAACTATGGCTACACCTTC	CASSPGGTGGNYGYTF
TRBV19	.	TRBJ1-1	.	TGTGCCAGTAGTTCGAAGGCAGGGAATTGGTCGAGCACTGAAGCTTTCTTT	CASSSKAGNWSSTEAFF
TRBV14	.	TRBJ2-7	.	TGTGCCAGCAGTCCCTTGGGCAGCACGAAGGAGCAGTACTTC	CASSPLGSTKEQYF
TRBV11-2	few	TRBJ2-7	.	TGTGCCAGCAGCTTAACGCAGGGGTTCAACGAGCAGTACTTC	CASSLTQGFNEQYF
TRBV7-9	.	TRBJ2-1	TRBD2	TGTACCAGCAGCCGCGGGGGTACTGAGCAGTTCTTC	CTSSRGGTEQFF
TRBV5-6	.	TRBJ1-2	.	TGTGCCAGCAGCTTGCAGATGGGTAGACTAACTAACTATGGCTACACCTTC	CASSLQMGRLTNYGYTF
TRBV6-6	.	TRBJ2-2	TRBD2	TGTGCCAGCAGTCGACTAGCGGGACTGAACACCGGGGAGCTGTTTTTT	CASSRLAGLNTGELFF
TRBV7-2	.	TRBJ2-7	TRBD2	TGTGCCAGCAGCTTAGTGCGGGGGGATTCCTACGAGCAGTACTTC	CASSLVRGDSYEQYF
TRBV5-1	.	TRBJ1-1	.	TGCGCCAGCAGCTTGGATGGGGGGATGAACACTGAAGCTTTCTTT	CASSLDGGMNTEAFF
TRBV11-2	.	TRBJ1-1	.	TGTGCCAGCAGCTTTGGGGGCGGGGGGAACACTGAAGCTTTCTTT	CASSFGGGGNTEAFF